This entry lists 24 T cell receptor beta chains sequenced from one sample in a study of T cell repertoires in cytomegalovirus infection. MiXCR was run by TCRdb on the reads, yielding one entry per CDR3 protein. In the table there are approximately 500,000 distinct CDR3 sequences, around 30% of which are singletons. No antigen has been identified for these receptors. Sequences were derived from cultured PBMCs, sampled from culture after CMV antigen stimulation. These receptors were taken from a human donor in good health (CMV status not recorded). Some clones in this sample may be carry-over from other donors' samples.

V and J are TRBV7-2 and TRBJ1-1; 7 bases are shared with TRBD1. The CDR3 runs 17 residues. The germline CDR1 and CDR2 sequences are SGHTA and FQGNSA. The V and J ends lost 4 bases and 3 bases, in that order; junction bases with no gene match: 14. The CDR3 DNA sequence: TGTGCCAGCAGCTCCCTACGGATGACAGGGCCCGACACTGAAGCTTTCTTT. Its protein product is CASSSLRMTGPDTEAFF. Full variable domain (rest looked up from reference TRBV7-2 and TRBJ1-1): GAGVSQSPSNKVTEKGKDVELRCDPISGHTALYWYRQSLGQGLEFLIYFQGNSAPDKSGLPSDRFSAERTGGSVSTLTIQRTQQEDSAVYLCASSSLRMTGPDTEAFFGQGTRLTVV.

CDR3 in DNA: TGTGCCAGCAGCTTAGCGGCAGGGGGTCTCAGAACTGAAGCTTTCTTT. Its protein product is CASSLAAGGLRTEAFF. The chain employs TRBV7-2 and TRBJ1-1, with 7 bases that match TRBD1. This CDR3 has 16 residues. Germline CDR1 SGHTA, CDR2 FQGNSA. Trimming removed 0 bases from V and 5 bases from J; junction bases left unmatched: 9.

The chain has TRBV10-3 and TRBJ2-3; D is unresolved. The germline V and J ends were trimmed by 4 bases and 1 base, with 12 bases remaining between them. The CDR3 consists of 15 residues. The V gene's germline CDR1 is ENHRY and CDR2 SYGVKD. The CDR3 DNA reads TGTGCCATCAGTGGACACGAACCGGGCACAGATACGCAGTATTTT. Amino acid sequence: CAISGHEPGTDTQYF.

This clonotype has just a few counts. The genes are TRBV6-1 and TRBJ2-7; 9 nucleotides align to TRBD2. CDR3 size: 14 residues. V lost 11 bases, J lost 5 bases, and 13 bases stayed unmatched. Germline V lookup: CDR1 MNHNS, CDR2 SASEGT. In DNA, the CDR3 is TGTGCCGGCCGGGGTAGCGGGAGTTTCCACGAGCAGTACTTC. Residues: CAGRGSGSFHEQYF.

The rearrangement links TRBV19 to TRBJ2-7; TRBD2 agrees at 8 bases. J gave up 5 bases and V 3 bases, and 9 bases lay outside the gene matches. CDR1 is LNHDA, CDR2 SQIVND, per germline (reference sequence). There are 15 residues in the CDR3. The CDR3 loop reads CASSIIAGLGNEQYF. The CDR3 DNA reads as TGTGCCAGTAGTATTATAGCGGGACTCGGAAACGAGCAGTACTTC.

V gene TRBV5-4 combines with J gene TRBJ1-1; D is unclear. The CDR3 is made up of 14 amino acids. V lost 4 bases to trimming and J lost 5 bases, with 15 bases between them. Germline CDR1 and CDR2: SGHNT and YYREEE (reference sequence). For the CDR3, the DNA is TGTGCCAGCAGCCAGGACCTGGAAGGGACTGAAGCTTTCTTT. Translating gives CASSQDLEGTEAFF.

The CDR3 is CASSPGDRNQPQHF. The CDR3, as DNA: TGTGCCAGCAGCCCAGGGGACCGCAATCAGCCCCAGCATTTT. The chain links TRBV27 to TRBJ1-5; TRBD1 might be the D (6 bases). The V gene's germline CDR1 is MNHEY and CDR2 SMNVEV (reference sequence). V dropped 6 bases and J dropped 2 bases, with 11 bases sitting between them. This CDR3 region has 14 residues.

The J gene is TRBJ2-1, the V gene TRBV19; 7 nucleotides match TRBD2. There are 15 residues in the CDR3. J was trimmed by 10 bases and V by 3 bases; bases with no gene match: 12. CDR1 is LNHDA, CDR2 SQIVND, per germline (reference sequence). CDR3 in DNA: TGTGCCAGTAGTATTGAGGTTGCGGGAGCAGGCGAGCAGTTCTTC. Protein product: CASSIEVAGAGEQFF.

The genes are TRBV7-2 and TRBJ1-1; tentative D call: TRBD1 (5 bases). V shed 2 bases and J shed 7 bases, with 14 bases lying between them. Germline-derived CDR1 and CDR2 are SGHTA and FQGNSA. The CDR3 contains 14 residues. DNA for the CDR3: TGTGCCAGCAGCTTACCGGGACTTCGGGGTGAAGCTTTCTTT. It yields the protein CASSLPGLRGEAFF.

This chain links TRBV11-3 with TRBJ2-1, with D perhaps matching TRBD1 or TRBD2 (5 bases each). Germline CDR1 reads SGHNT; CDR2 reads YENEEA. This CDR3 is 17 amino acids long. Trimming cost V 3 bases and J 0 bases, with 15 bases left between them. CDR3 region: CASSFGIGETSYNEQFF. Written as DNA, the CDR3 is TGTGCCAGCAGCTTCGGGATAGGGGAGACCTCCTACAATGAGCAGTTCTTC. The full variable domain, its missing parts supplied by reference TRBV11-3 and TRBJ2-1, is EAGVVQSPRYKIIEKKQPVAFWCNPISGHNTLYWYLQNLGQGPELLIRYENEEAVDDSQLPKDRFSAERLKGVDSTLKIQPAELGDSAVYLCASSFGIGETSYNEQFFGPGTRLTVL.

The chain links TRBV4-2 to TRBJ2-1; 14 nucleotides agree with TRBD2. V gave up 5 bases and J gave up 6 bases; unmatched junction bases: 6. This CDR3 region has 16 residues. Germline-derived CDR1 and CDR2 are LGHNA and YNFKEQ. The CDR3 DNA reads TGTGCCAGCAGCTCCTCCGGGACTAGCGGGAGCAATGAGCAGTTCTTC. Protein sequence: CASSSSGTSGSNEQFF.

This clonotype was counted a few times. The chain employs TRBV6-2 or TRBV6-3 and TRBJ2-1; D ambiguous. The germline V and J ends were trimmed by 7 bases and 4 bases, with 17 bases remaining between them. CDR1 MNHEY and CDR2 SVGEGT come from the germline V gene. The CDR3 extends over 15 amino acids. Here the CDR3 DNA reads TGTGCCAGCACCTTCCACACACCGTTGTACAATGAGCAGTTCTTC. Its translation: CASTFHTPLYNEQFF.

The rearrangement uses TRBV7-9 and TRBJ2-1, with D possibly matching TRBD2 (6 bases). The CDR3 covers 14 residues. The germline V gene encodes CDR1 SEHNR and CDR2 FQNEAQ (reference sequence). V lost 2 bases to trimming and J lost 7 bases, with 12 bases between them. CDR3 nucleotide sequence: TGTGCCAGCAGCTTATCTAGCGAGAGGAATGAGCAGTTCTTC. Translating gives CASSLSSERNEQFF.

The genes are TRBV4-3 and TRBJ2-1, with 9 bases aligning to TRBD2. Germline CDR1 is LGHNA and CDR2 is YSLEER. This CDR3 is 17 amino acids long. V was pared by 3 bases and J by 1 base, with 7 bases of the junction left unmatched. For the CDR3, the DNA is TGCGCCAGCAGCCAGCACACGACTAGCGGATCCTACAATGAGCAGTTCTTC. Its translation is CASSQHTTSGSYNEQFF.

The rearrangement links TRBV7-2 to TRBJ2-2, with a tentative D call TRBD2 (6 bases). Germline V gives CDR1 SGHTA, CDR2 FQGNSA. The CDR3 is 15 amino acids. V was clipped by 6 bases and J by 0 bases, with 11 bases between them. CDR3 DNA sequence: TGTGCCAGCAGGAGGGACTCCGCGAACACCGGGGAGCTGTTTTTT. This translates into CASRRDSANTGELFF.

The V and J genes are TRBV6-2 or TRBV6-3 and TRBJ2-7; TRBD2 matches at 7 bases. V gave up 8 bases and J gave up 2 bases; unmatched junction bases: 6. Per germline, CDR1 MNHEY and CDR2 SVGEGT. CDR3 size: 13 residues. CDR3 region: CASSGAGPYEQYV. Written as DNA, the CDR3 is TGTGCCAGCTCGGGAGCGGGGCCCTACGAGCAGTACGTC.

The rearrangement joins TRBV19 to TRBJ1-6, with D hard to call. Germline CDR1 is LNHDA and CDR2 is SQIVND (reference sequence). The CDR3 contains 13 residues. The V end lost 4 bases, the J end lost 9 bases, and 10 bases lay between the germline ends. The CDR3, as DNA: TGTGCCAGTAGTACCGACGGGATTTCACCCCTCCACTTT. Protein: CASSTDGISPLHF.

This rearrangement joins TRBV7-8 to TRBJ2-5, with TRBD2 matching 7 bases. Germline CDR1 and CDR2: SGHVS and FQNEAQ. V dropped 5 bases and J dropped 5; count of bases not matched to a gene: 14. The CDR3 extends over 16 amino acids. CDR3 coding DNA: TGTGCCAGCAGCACCCCGGTTGGGGGGGGGAGGGAGACCCAGTACTTC. It codes for CASSTPVGGGRETQYF.

At least ten counts were recorded for this clonotype. The chain's CDR3 is CASSLQDRGLYEQYF. In nucleotides, the CDR3 is TGTGCCAGCAGCTTGCAGGACAGGGGGCTGTACGAGCAGTACTTC. The J gene is TRBJ2-7, the V gene TRBV5-5; TRBD1 matches at 11 bases. The CDR3 is 15 residues long. CDR1 and CDR2 from the germline V gene are SGHKS and YYEKEE (reference sequence). After removal of 1 base from V and 4 bases from J, the junction contained 4 bases not matched to a gene.

The V gene is TRBV4-3, the J gene TRBJ2-1, with 9 bases that match TRBD2. CDR3 length equals 18 residues. The J segment lost 12 bases and the V segment lost 1 base, leaving 19 bases of the junction unmatched. Germline V CDR1 and CDR2: LGHNA, YSLEER. The CDR3 loop is CASSQAFWTSEGAGWQFF. In nucleotides, the CDR3 is TGCGCCAGCAGCCAAGCGTTCTGGACTAGCGAGGGCGCAGGATGGCAGTTCTTC.

This chain links TRBV7-2 with TRBJ2-5; TRBD2 might be the D (6 bases). Germline V gene data show CDR1 as SGHTA and CDR2 as FQGNSA. Trimming removed 0 bases at V and 13 bases at J, with 9 bases between. CDR3 length: 11 residues. CDR3: CASSLAGSSYF. Written as DNA, the CDR3 is TGTGCCAGCAGCTTAGCCGGGAGCTCGTACTTC.

The V and J genes are TRBV7-2 and TRBJ2-2; D is unresolved. V was shortened by 1 base and J by 3 bases, with 6 bases between the two germline ends. The length of the CDR3 is 14 residues. CDR1 and CDR2 from the germline V gene are SGHTA and FQGNSA. CDR3 in amino acids: CASSLGRYTGELFF. CDR3 bases: TGTGCCAGCAGCTTAGGTCGATACACCGGGGAGCTGTTTTTT.

This chain connects TRBV19 to TRBJ2-1; D tentatively fits TRBD1 or TRBD2 (5 bases each). Germline V gene sequence: CDR1 LNHDA, CDR2 SQIVND (reference sequence). V dropped 1 base and J dropped 6 bases, with 7 bases sitting between them. The CDR3 consists of 13 residues. The CDR3 reads CASSIAGTNEQFF. The CDR3 coding sequence is TGTGCCAGTAGTATAGCCGGGACCAATGAGCAGTTCTTC.

The rearrangement links TRBV2 to TRBJ2-5, with D perhaps TRBD2 (7 bases). The CDR3 runs 13 residues. V lost 8 bases to trimming and J lost 7 bases, with 17 bases between them. The germline V gene has CDR1 SNHLY and CDR2 FYNNEI. The CDR3 reads CASEGGGRGTQYF. In nucleotides, the CDR3 is TGTGCCAGCGAGGGGGGGGGCAGAGGGACCCAGTACTTC.